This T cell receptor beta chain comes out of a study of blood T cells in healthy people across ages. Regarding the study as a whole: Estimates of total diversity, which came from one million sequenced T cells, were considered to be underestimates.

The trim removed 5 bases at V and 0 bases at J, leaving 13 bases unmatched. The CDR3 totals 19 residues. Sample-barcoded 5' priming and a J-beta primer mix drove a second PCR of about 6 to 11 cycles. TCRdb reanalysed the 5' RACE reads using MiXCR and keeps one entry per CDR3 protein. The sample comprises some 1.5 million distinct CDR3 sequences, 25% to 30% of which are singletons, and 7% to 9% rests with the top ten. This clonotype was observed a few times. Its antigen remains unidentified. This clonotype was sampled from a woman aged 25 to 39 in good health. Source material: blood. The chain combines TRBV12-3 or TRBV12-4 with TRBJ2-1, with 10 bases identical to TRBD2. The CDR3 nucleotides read TGTGCCAGCAGTCCCCGGGGTAGCGGGGGGCCGAGCTCCTACAATGAGCAGTTCTTC. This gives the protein CASSPRGSGGPSSYNEQFF.